This T cell receptor beta chain was captured by sequencing in a study of identifying expanded T cells in peripheral blood. Using immunoSEQ multiplex PCR, the repertoire was profiled, and TCRdb retains in-frame clones only, with some absent. Of approximately 63,000 clones in the sample, around 87% were seen once. This CDR3 region has 17 residues. The V gene's germline CDR1 is WSHSY and CDR2 SAAADI. The V and J ends lost 0 bases and 1 base, in that order; junction bases with no gene match: 6. This receptor was obtained from a person aged 18 to 75 in good health. The chain has TRBV10-2 and TRBJ1-1; 9 nucleotides line up with TRBD1. The sequencing input was blood. CDR3 amino acids: CASSESGQGSGNTEAFF. The CDR3 DNA reads TGCGCCAGCAGTGAGTCGGGACAGGGCAGTGGGAACACTGAAGCTTTCTTT.